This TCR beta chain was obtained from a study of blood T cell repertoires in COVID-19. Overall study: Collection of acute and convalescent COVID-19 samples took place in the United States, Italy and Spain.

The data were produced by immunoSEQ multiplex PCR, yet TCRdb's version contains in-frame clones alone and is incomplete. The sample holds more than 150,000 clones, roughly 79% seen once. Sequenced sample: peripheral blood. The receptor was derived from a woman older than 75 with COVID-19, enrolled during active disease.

CDR3 amino acids: CASSFWSADTQYF. The CDR3 nucleotides read TGTGCCAGCAGCTTCTGGTCAGCAGATACGCAGTATTTT. This sequence joins TRBV7-8 and TRBJ2-3; no firm D call. The V and J ends lost 3 bases and 4 bases respectively, with 8 bases between them. This CDR3 has 13 residues. CDR1 and CDR2 from the germline V gene are SGHVS and FQNEAQ.